This T cell receptor beta chain was identified during a study of cytomegalovirus exposure and HLA in healthy donors. Study-level information: The roughly 670 first-cohort repertoires shared a platform with the 130 or so validation repertoires, as reported in a later analysis.

This clone occurred once. What it binds is not known. Here immunoSEQ multiplex PCR was the method, and the copy in TCRdb shows in-frame clones only, minus some. The sample consists of roughly 150,000 clones, roughly 90% of them appearing once. Germline V gene lookup returns CDR1 SGHRS and CDR2 YFSETQ. Trimming took 5 bases from V and 0 from J; bases not matched to a gene: 8. This CDR3 spans 16 amino acids. General study findings and limits: There were under 200 TCR beta chains listed as cytomegalovirus-associated. Despite most TCR sequences being rare, some public TCRs occurred in many donors.

Material for sequencing was PBMCs. This sequence joins TRBV5-1 and TRBJ1-1; 9 bases are a match to TRBD1. The sequence derives from a young woman in good health and CMV-seronegative. CDR3 region: CASRLMGQGLNTEAFF. CDR3 sequence (DNA): TGCGCCAGCAGACTCATGGGACAGGGATTGAACACTGAAGCTTTCTTT. The complete variable domain, with remaining parts taken from reference TRBV5-1 and TRBJ1-1, reads KAGVTQTPRYLIKTRGQQVTLSCSPISGHRSVSWYQQTPGQGLQFLFEYFSETQRNKGNFPGRFSGRQFSNSRSEMNVSTLELGDSALYLCASRLMGQGLNTEAFFGQGTRLTVV.